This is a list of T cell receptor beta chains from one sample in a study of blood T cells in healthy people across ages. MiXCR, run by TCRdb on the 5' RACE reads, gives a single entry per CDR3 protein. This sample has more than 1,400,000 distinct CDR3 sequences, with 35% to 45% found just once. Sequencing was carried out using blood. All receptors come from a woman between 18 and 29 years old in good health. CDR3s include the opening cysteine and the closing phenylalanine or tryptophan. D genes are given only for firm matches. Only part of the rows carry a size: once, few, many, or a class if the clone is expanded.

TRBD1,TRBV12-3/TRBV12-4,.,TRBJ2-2,TGTGCCAGCGATACAGGGGACCCCGGGGAGCTGTTTTTT,CASDTGDPGELFF
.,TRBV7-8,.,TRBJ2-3,TGTGCCAGCAGCTTAATTCCACTGGAGGGTAGGACAGATACGCAGTATTTT,CASSLIPLEGRTDTQYF
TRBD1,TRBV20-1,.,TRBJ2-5,TGCAGTGCTGCCCGGGACAGGGCCGGCGAGACCCAGTACTTC,CSAARDRAGETQYF
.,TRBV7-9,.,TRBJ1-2,TGTGCCAGCAGCTTACCGGGAGATGTAGGGGGCTACACCTTC,CASSLPGDVGGYTF
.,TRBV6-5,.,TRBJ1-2,TGTGCCAGCAGTTCCTCAGGAGAAGTCTATGGCTACACCTTC,CASSSSGEVYGYTF
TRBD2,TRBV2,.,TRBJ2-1,TGTGCCGGCTTGGGACTAGCGAGAAATGAGCAGTTCTTC,CAGLGLARNEQFF
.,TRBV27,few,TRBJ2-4,TGTGCCAGCAGTTCGTGGCCGGGAGAGCAGTACTTC,CASSSWPGEQYF
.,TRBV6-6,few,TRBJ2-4,TGTGCCAGCAGTTCTACGGCGCCAATCATGGGGGTCGTTCAGTACTTC,CASSSTAPIMGVVQYF
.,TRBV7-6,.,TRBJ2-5,TGTGCCAGCAGCTTAGGCTTCTGGGAGACCCAGTACTTC,CASSLGFWETQYF
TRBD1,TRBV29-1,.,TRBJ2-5,TGCAGCGTAGATCAGGGGGCAGAGACCCAGTACTTC,CSVDQGAETQYF
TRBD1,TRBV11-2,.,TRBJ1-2,TGTGCCAGCAGCTTAGATGGCAGGGGGCTTTTGGGCTACACCTTC,CASSLDGRGLLGYTF
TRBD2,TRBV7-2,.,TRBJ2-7,TGTGCCAGCAGCTTAGGAGGGACTAGCGGGAGGAGGGAGCAGTACTTC,CASSLGGTSGRREQYF
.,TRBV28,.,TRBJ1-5,TGTGCCAGCCGTGGGGGGTATAGCAATCAGCCCCAGCATTTT,CASRGGYSNQPQHF
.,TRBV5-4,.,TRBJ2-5,TGTGCCAGCAGTCTCGTCACCGGACACCTTCAAGAGACCCAGTACTTC,CASSLVTGHLQETQYF
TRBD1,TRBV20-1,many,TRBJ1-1,TGCAGTGCCCAGGGACAGGGAAAAGGTGAAGCTTTCTTT,CSAQGQGKGEAFF
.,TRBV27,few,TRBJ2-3,TGTGCCAGCAGCCCCACCCGTCCGACAGATACGCAGTATTTT,CASSPTRPTDTQYF
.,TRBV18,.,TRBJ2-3,TGTGCCAGCTCACGACCGGGGGCTAGCACAGATACGCAGTATTTT,CASSRPGASTDTQYF
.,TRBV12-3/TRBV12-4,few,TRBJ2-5,TGTGCCAGCAGTTTTCGACAGGGACTTGAGCAGTACTTC,CASSFRQGLEQYF
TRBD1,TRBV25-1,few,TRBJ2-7,TGTGCCACCGGGACAGCGGACGAGCAGTACTTC,CATGTADEQYF
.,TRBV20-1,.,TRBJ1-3,TGCAGTGCTGGACCGGACAGTGGCTCTGGAAACACCATATATTTT,CSAGPDSGSGNTIYF
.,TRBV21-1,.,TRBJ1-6,TGTGCCGCCCCGGGCTCCTCCTATAATTCACCCCTCCACTTT,CAAPGSSYNSPLHF
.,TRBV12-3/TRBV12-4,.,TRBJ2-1,TGTGCCAGCAGTCCATGGCTAGGCTTCAACAATGAGCAGTTCTTC,CASSPWLGFNNEQFF
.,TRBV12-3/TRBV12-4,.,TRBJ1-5,TGTGCCAGCAGTGACCTACTCCGGGATCCCCAGCATTTT,CASSDLLRDPQHF
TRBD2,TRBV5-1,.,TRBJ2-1,TGCGCCAGCAGCTTTCCAGCGGGAAGCTCCTACAATGAGCAGTTCTTC,CASSFPAGSSYNEQFF
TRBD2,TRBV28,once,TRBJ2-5,TGTGCCAACAGTTTAGCGGGGGAGACCCAGTACTTC,CANSLAGETQYF
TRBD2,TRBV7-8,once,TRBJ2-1,TGTGCCAGCAGCTGGTCCGGGACTAGCAGCGGGGAGCAGTTCTTC,CASSWSGTSSGEQFF
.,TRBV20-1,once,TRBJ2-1,TGCAGTGCTAAACTAGCTTTTGCTGAACGAGAGCAGTTCTTC,CSAKLAFAEREQFF
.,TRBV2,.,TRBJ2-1,TGTGCCAGCAGTGAAGGACAGCCTTCCTACAATGAGCAGTTCTTC,CASSEGQPSYNEQFF
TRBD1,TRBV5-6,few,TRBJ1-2,TGTGCCACCGAAAGCCGGGACAGGGATGGCTACACCTTC,CATESRDRDGYTF
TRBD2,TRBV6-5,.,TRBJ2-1,TGTGCCAGCAGTTACGATCTTGGCGGGGGAAGCTCCTACAATGAGCAGTTCTTC,CASSYDLGGGSSYNEQFF
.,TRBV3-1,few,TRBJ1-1,TGTGCCAGCAGCCACAGGGCGGGCACTGAAGCTTTCTTT,CASSHRAGTEAFF
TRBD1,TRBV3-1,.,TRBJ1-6,TGTGCCAGCACTAGAACAGGGGGTAATTCACCCCTCCACTTT,CASTRTGGNSPLHF
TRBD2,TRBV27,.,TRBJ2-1,TGTGCCAGCAGTCCAGGGACTAGCGCCGCCCGGGGGGCCTACAATGAGCAGTTCTTC,CASSPGTSAARGAYNEQFF
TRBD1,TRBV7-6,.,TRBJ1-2,TGTGCCAGCAGCTTAGTTCCGGCAGGGGGTGGCTACACCTTC,CASSLVPAGGGYTF
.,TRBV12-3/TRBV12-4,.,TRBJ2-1,TGTGCCAGCAGTTTAGTACCGGGACCCAAGCAGTTCTTC,CASSLVPGPKQFF
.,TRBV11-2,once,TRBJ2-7,TGTGCCAGCAGCTTCGGCTCACAGCCTGGCCGCAAGTACTTC,CASSFGSQPGRKYF
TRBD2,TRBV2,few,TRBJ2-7,TGTGCCAGCAGTGACCCGGGACTATCTAACTACGAGCAGTACTTC,CASSDPGLSNYEQYF
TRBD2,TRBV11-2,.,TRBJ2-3,TGTGCCAGCCTACGGGGGAGGGGTGGAAGCACAGATACGCAGTATTTT,CASLRGRGGSTDTQYF
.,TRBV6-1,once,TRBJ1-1,TGTGCCAGCAGTGAATTGGAGGGAACTGAAGCTTTCTTT,CASSELEGTEAFF
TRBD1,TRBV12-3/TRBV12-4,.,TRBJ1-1,TGTGCCAGCAGTAAGAGGACAGGGGAGAACACTGAAGCTTTCTTT,CASSKRTGENTEAFF
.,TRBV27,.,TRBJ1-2,TGTGCCAGCAGTTTGGGGAGGGAAATCACCTATGGCGGCTACACCTTC,CASSLGREITYGGYTF
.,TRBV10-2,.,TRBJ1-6,TGCGCCAGCAGCCAACCCTCGGACAGAAATTCACCCCTCCACTTT,CASSQPSDRNSPLHF
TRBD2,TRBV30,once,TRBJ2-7,TGTGCCTGGAGGGCTTTCGGGAGGGGATCCTACGAGCAGTACTTC,CAWRAFGRGSYEQYF
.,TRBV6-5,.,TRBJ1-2,TGTGCCAGCAGTCCCGGGACCTGGGGTAACTATGGCTACACCTTC,CASSPGTWGNYGYTF
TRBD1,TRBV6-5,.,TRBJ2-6,TGTGCCAGCAGTTACGCGAACAGGGGCTCCGGGGCCAGCGTCCTGACTTTC,CASSYANRGSGASVLTF
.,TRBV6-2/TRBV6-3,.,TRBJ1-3,TGTGCCAGCAGTTCCAGGGTCCCCAGCTCTGGAAACACCATATATTTT,CASSSRVPSSGNTIYF
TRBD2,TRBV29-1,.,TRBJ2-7,TGCAGCGTTGAAGGGCGGCTAGCGGGGGGGCCTTACAATGAGCAGTACTTC,CSVEGRLAGGPYNEQYF
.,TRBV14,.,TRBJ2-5,TGTGCCAGCAGCCAAGACCTGGCTTTGGGGCAGTACTTC,CASSQDLALGQYF
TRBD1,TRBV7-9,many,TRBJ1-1,TGTGCCAGCAGCATGGGACAGGGCACTGAAGCTTTCTTT,CASSMGQGTEAFF
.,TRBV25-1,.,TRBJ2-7,TGTGCCAGCAGTGAATTTATGAGAGAGTACAATGAGCAGTACTTC,CASSEFMREYNEQYF
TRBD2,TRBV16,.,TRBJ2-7,TGTGCCAGCAGCCCGCGGTTAGCGGGTGGCGAGCAGTACTTC,CASSPRLAGGEQYF
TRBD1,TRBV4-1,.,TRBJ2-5,TGCGCCAGCAGCCAGACAGGGGGCGTGGGTCGAGAGACCCAGTACTTC,CASSQTGGVGRETQYF
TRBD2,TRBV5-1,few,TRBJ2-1,TGCGCCAGCAGACTAGCGGTTACTACTAATGAGCAGTTCTTC,CASRLAVTTNEQFF
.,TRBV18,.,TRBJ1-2,TGTGCCAGCTCACCACAGGAAGACCCTAACTATGGCTACACCTTC,CASSPQEDPNYGYTF
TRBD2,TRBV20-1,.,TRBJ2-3,TGCAGTGCCGGGCCCCTAGCGGGAGATCGGTCAAGCGGAGATACGCAGTATTTT,CSAGPLAGDRSSGDTQYF
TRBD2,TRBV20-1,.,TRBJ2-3,TGCAGTGCTAGAGATCAAGCTAGCGGGAGCGCAGATACGCAGTATTTT,CSARDQASGSADTQYF
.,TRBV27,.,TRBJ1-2,TGTGCCAGCAGTCCACAATCGGCAGGGGCGACAATTAACTATGGCTACACCTTC,CASSPQSAGATINYGYTF